The 4 T cell receptor beta chains reported below all come from one sample, sequenced in a study of blood T cell repertoires in COVID-19. The data were produced by immunoSEQ multiplex PCR, yet TCRdb's version contains in-frame clones alone and is incomplete. The sample includes approximately 250,000 clones, approximately 86% of them seen just once. Sample: peripheral blood. All receptors derive from a man aged 35 to 55 with active or convalescent COVID-19.

The chain employs TRBV13 and TRBJ2-7; possible D gene TRBD2, 6 bases. The germline gives CDR1 PRHDT, CDR2 FYEKMQ (reference sequence). The CDR3 totals 13 residues. V was shortened by 4 bases and J by 6 bases, with 13 bases between the two germline ends. CDR3 in amino acids: CASSSRGAGEQYF. The CDR3 region has the DNA TGTGCCAGCAGCTCGAGGGGAGCGGGCGAGCAGTACTTC. The full variable domain, rest sourced from reference TRBV13 and TRBJ2-7, is AAGVIQSPRHLIKEKRETATLKCYPIPRHDTVYWYQQGPGQDPQFLISFYEKMQSDKGSIPDRFSAQQFSDYHSELNMSSLELGDSALYFCASSSRGAGEQYFGPGTRLTVT.

The chain combines TRBV10-3 with TRBJ1-2, with TRBD1 matching 10 bases. The J segment lost 4 bases and the V segment lost 2 bases, leaving 7 bases of the junction unmatched. Germline CDR1 reads ENHRY; CDR2 reads SYGVKD. The CDR3 is 16 amino acids. The CDR3 here is CAISETGTGVPYGYTF. DNA for the CDR3: TGTGCCATCAGTGAGACGGGGACAGGGGTACCCTATGGCTACACCTTC.

This clone was recorded only once. The genes are TRBV11-2 and TRBJ2-7; the D gene is possibly TRBD1 (5 bases). V was clipped by 3 bases and J by 6 bases, with 9 bases between them. Germline loops: CDR1 SGHAT, CDR2 FQNNGV. The CDR3 covers 12 residues. As DNA, the CDR3 is TGTGCCAGCAGCTTTAGGGGTTCCGAGCAGTACTTC. This encodes CASSFRGSEQYF.

This clone is a singleton in its sample. This chain links TRBV13 with TRBJ2-3; the match to TRBD1 covers 8 bases. The CDR3 loop spans 15 amino acids. Germline CDR1 PRHDT, CDR2 FYEKMQ (reference sequence). V lost 4 bases and J lost 3; bases outside the gene matches: 6. As DNA, the CDR3 is TGTGCCAGCAGCTCCGGACAGGGTTTTACAGATACGCAGTATTTT. This sequence encodes CASSSGQGFTDTQYF.